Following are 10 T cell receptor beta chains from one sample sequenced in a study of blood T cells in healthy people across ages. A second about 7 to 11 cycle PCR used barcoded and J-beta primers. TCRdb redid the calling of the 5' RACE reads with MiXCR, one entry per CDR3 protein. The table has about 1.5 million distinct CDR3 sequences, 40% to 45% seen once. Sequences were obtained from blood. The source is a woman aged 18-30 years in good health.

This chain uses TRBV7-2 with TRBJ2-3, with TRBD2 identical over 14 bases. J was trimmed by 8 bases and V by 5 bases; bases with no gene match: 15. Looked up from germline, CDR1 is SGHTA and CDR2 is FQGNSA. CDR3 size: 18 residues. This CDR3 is CASSVAGTSGGKAGTQYF. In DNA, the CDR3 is TGTGCCAGCAGCGTCGCCGGGACTAGCGGGGGAAAAGCAGGTACGCAGTATTTT.

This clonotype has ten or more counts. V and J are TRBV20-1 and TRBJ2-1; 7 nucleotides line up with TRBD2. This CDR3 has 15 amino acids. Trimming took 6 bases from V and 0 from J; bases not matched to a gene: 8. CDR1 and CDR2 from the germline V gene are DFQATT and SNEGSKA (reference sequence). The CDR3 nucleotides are TGCAGTGCCAAACTAGCGTTCGACTCCTACAATGAGCAGTTCTTC. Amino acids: CSAKLAFDSYNEQFF.

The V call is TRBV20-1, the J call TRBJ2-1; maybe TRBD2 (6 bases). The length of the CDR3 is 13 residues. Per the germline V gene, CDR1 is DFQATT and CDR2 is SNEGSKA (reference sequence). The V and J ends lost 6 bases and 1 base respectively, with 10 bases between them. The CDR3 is CSAREKSYNEQFF. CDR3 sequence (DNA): TGCAGTGCACGGGAGAAGTCCTACAATGAGCAGTTCTTC.

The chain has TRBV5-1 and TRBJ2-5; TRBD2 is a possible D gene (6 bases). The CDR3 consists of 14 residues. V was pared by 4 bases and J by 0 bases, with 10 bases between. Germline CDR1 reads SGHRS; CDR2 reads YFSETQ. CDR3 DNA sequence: TGCGCCAGCAGCCAGACTAGTCACCAAGAGACCCAGTACTTC. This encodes CASSQTSHQETQYF.

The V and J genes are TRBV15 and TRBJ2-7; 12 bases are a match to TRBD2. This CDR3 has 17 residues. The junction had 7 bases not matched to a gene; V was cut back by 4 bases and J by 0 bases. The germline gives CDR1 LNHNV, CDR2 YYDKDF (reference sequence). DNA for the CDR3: TGTGCCACCAGCATAGCTAGCGGGAGGGGAATCTCCTACGAGCAGTACTTC. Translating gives CATSIASGRGISYEQYF.

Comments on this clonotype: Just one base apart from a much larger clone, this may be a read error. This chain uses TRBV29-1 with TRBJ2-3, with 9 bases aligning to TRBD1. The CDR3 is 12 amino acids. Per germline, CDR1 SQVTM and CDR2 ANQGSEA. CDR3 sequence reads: CNVAQGADTQYF. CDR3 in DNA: TGCAACGTTGCACAGGGGGCCGATACGCAGTATTTT.

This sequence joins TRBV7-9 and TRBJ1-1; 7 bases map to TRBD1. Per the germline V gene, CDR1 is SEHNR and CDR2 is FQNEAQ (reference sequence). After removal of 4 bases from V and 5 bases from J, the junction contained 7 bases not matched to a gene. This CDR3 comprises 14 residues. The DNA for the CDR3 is TGTGCCAGCAGCTACAGGGGCAGGGTGACTGAAGCTTTCTTT. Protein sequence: CASSYRGRVTEAFF.

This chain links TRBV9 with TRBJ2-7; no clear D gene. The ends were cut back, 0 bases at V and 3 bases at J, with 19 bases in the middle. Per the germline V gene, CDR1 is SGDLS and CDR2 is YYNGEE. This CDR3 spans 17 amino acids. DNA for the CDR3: TGTGCCAGCAGCGTAGGGGCAAACATTGGCCTCGGCTACGAGCAGTACTTC. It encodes CASSVGANIGLGYEQYF. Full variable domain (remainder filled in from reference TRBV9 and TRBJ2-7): DSGVTQTPKHLITATGQRVTLRCSPRSGDLSVYWYQQSLDQGLQFLIQYYNGEERAKGNILERFSAQQFPDLHSELNLSSLELGDSALYFCASSVGANIGLGYEQYFGPGTRLTVT.

The DNA for the CDR3 is TGTGCCAGCAGGATCCCCAGGAGCGGGAGTTACAATGAGCAGTACTTC. This encodes CASRIPRSGSYNEQYF. This chain links TRBV11-2 with TRBJ2-1; 8 bases align to TRBD2. The DNA end is a closer match to TRBJ2-7, so the J assignment may be wrong. The germline V gene has CDR1 SGHAT and CDR2 FQNNGV. The CDR3 contains 16 residues.

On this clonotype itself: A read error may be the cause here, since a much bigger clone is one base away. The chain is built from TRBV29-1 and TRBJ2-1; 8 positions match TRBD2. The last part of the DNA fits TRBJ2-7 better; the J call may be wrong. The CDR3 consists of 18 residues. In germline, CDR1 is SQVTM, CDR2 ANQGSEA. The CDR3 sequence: CSVEKAPPGLGSYNEQYF. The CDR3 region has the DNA TGCAGCGTTGAAAAGGCCCCCCCGGGACTAGGATCCTACAATGAGCAGTACTTC.